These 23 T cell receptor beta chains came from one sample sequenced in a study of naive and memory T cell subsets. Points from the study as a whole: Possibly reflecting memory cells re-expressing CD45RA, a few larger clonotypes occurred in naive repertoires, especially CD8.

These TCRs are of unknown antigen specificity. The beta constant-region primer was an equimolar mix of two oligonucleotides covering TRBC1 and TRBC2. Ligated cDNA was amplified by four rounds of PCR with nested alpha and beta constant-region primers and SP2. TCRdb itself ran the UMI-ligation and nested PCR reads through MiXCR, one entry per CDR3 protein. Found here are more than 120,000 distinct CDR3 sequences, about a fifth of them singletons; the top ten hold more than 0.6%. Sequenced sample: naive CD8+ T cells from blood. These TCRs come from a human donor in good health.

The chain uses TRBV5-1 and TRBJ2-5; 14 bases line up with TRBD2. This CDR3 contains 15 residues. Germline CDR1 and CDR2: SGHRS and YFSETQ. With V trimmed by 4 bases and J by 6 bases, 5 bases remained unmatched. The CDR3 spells CASSPGLAGAQTQYF. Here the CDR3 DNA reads TGCGCCAGCAGCCCGGGACTAGCGGGAGCGCAGACCCAGTACTTC.

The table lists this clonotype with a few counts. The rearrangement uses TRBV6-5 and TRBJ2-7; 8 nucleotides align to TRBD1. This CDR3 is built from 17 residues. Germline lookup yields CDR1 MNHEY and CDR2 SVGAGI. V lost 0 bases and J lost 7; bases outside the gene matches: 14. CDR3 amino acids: CASSYSLTGTGRGEQYF. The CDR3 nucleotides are TGTGCCAGCAGTTACTCTTTAACCGGGACAGGCCGTGGAGAGCAGTACTTC.

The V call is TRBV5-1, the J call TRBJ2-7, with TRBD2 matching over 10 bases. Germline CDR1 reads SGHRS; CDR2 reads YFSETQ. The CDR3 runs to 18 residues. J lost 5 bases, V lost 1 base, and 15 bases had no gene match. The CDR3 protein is CASSLNLAGVPPPNEQYF. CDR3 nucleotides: TGCGCCAGCAGCTTGAATCTAGCGGGAGTCCCCCCCCCCAACGAGCAGTACTTC.

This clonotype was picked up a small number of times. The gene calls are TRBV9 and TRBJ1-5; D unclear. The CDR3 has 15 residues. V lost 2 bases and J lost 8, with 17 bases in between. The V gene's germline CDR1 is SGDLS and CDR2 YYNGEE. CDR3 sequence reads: CASSVDGYSGEPQHF. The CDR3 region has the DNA TGTGCCAGCAGCGTTGACGGATATAGCGGGGAGCCCCAGCATTTT.

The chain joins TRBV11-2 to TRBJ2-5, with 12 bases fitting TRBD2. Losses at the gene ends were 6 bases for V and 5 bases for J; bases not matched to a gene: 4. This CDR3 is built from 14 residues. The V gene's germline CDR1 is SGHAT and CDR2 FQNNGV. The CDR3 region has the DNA TGTGCCAGCAGAACTAGCGGGAGGTGGGAGACCCAGTACTTC. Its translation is CASRTSGRWETQYF. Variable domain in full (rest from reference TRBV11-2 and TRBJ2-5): EAGVAQSPRYKIIEKRQSVAFWCNPISGHATLYWYQQILGQGPKLLIQFQNNGVVDDSQLPKDRFSAERLKGVDSTLKIQPAKLEDSAVYLCASRTSGRWETQYFGPGTRLLVL.

CDR3 residues: CASSLWWGSEQYF. The DNA for the CDR3 is TGTGCCAGCAGTTTATGGTGGGGGTCGGAGCAGTACTTC. The genes are TRBV27 and TRBJ2-7; D assignment may be TRBD1 or TRBD2 (5 bases each). Germline values: CDR1 MNHEY, CDR2 SMNVEV (reference sequence). Trimming took off 1 base at V and 7 bases at J, with 11 bases between the two ends. This CDR3 contains 13 residues.

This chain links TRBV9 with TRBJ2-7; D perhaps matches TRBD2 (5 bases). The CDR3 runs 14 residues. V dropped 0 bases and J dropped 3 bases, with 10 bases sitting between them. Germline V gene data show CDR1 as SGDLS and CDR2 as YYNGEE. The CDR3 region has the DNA TGTGCCAGCAGCGTAGCTGAGGGTTACTACGAGCAGTACTTC. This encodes CASSVAEGYYEQYF.

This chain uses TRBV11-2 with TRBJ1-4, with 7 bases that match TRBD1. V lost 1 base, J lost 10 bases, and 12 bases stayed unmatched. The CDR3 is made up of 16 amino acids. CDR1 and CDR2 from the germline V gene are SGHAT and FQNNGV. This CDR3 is CASSLGEGTDLGKLFF. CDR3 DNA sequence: TGTGCCAGCAGCTTAGGGGAGGGGACAGACCTTGGAAAACTGTTTTTT.

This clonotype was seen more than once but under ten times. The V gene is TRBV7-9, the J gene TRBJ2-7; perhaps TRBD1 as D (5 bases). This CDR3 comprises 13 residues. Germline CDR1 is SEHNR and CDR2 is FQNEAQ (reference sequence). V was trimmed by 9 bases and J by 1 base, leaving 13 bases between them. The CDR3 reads CASQGYLSYEQYF. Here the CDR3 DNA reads TGTGCCAGTCAGGGTTATCTATCCTACGAGCAGTACTTC.

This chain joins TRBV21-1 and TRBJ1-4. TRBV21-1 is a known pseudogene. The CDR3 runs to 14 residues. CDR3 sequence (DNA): TGTGCCAGCAGCAAACGGCCTAAGAGGGAAAAACTGTTTTTT. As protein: CASSKRPKREKLFF.

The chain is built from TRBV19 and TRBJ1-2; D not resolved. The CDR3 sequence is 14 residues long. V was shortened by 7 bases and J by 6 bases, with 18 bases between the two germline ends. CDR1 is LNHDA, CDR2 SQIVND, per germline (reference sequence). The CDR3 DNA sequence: TGTGCCAGTACCCTGACAAGGAAGCGGGATGGCTACACCTTC. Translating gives CASTLTRKRDGYTF.

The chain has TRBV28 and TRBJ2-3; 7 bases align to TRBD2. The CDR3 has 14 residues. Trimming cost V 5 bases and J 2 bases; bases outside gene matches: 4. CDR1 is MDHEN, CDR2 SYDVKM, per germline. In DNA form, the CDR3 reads TGTGCCAGCAGTCACCGACTAGCCACAGATACGCAGTATTTT. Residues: CASSHRLATDTQYF. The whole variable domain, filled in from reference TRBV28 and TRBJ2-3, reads DVKVTQSSRYLVKRTGEKVFLECVQDMDHENMFWYRQDPGLGLRLIYFSYDVKMKEKGDIPEGYSVSREKKERFSLILESASTNQTSMYLCASSHRLATDTQYFGPGTRLTVL.

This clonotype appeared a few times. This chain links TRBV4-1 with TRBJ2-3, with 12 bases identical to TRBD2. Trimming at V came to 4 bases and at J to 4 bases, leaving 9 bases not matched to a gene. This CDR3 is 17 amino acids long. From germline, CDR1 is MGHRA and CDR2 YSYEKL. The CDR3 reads CASSLMTSGRGSDTQYF. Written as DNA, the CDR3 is TGCGCCAGCAGCCTGATGACTAGCGGGAGAGGTTCAGATACGCAGTATTTT.

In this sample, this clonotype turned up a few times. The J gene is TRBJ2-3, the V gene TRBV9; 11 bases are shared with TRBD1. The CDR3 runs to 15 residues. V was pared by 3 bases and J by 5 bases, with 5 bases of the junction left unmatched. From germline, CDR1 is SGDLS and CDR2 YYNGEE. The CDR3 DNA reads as TGTGCCAGCAGCGGCGGGACAGGGGGGTTAGATACGCAGTATTTT. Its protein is CASSGGTGGLDTQYF.

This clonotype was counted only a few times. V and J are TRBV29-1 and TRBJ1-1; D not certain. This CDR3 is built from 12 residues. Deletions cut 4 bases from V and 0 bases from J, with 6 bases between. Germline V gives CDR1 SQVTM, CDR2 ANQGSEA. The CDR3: CSVVTLNTEAFF. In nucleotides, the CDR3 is TGCAGCGTTGTCACCCTGAACACTGAAGCTTTCTTT.

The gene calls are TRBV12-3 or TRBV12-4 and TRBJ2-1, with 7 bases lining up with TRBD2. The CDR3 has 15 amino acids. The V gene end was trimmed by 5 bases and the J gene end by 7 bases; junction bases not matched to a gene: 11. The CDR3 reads CASSPTAGAHNEQFF. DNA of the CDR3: TGTGCCAGCAGTCCCACTGCGGGAGCTCATAATGAGCAGTTCTTC.

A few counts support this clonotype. CDR3 DNA: TGTGCCAGCAGCTTTGCCCCCACAGATACGCAGTATTTT. Its protein is CASSFAPTDTQYF. The chain carries TRBV7-9 and TRBJ2-3, with D uncertain. CDR1 SEHNR and CDR2 FQNEAQ come from the germline V gene (reference sequence). Deletions cut 3 bases from V and 2 bases from J, with 6 bases between. The CDR3 is made up of 13 amino acids.

CDR3 coding DNA: TGTGCCAGCAGCTTGGAAGGGACAGGGGGTAGCGAGCAGTACTTC. This translates into CASSLEGTGGSEQYF. V and J are TRBV5-4 and TRBJ2-7; TRBD1 matches 11 bases. The V and J ends lost 0 bases and 6 bases, in that order; junction bases with no gene match: 5. This CDR3 region has 15 residues. Germline values: CDR1 SGHNT, CDR2 YYREEE (reference sequence).

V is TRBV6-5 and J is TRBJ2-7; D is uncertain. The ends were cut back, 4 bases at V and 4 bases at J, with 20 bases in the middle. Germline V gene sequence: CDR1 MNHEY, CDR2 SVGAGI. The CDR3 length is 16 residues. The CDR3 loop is CASSSDSAGPFYEQYF. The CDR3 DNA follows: TGTGCCAGCAGTTCCGACTCAGCCGGGCCCTTTTACGAGCAGTACTTC.

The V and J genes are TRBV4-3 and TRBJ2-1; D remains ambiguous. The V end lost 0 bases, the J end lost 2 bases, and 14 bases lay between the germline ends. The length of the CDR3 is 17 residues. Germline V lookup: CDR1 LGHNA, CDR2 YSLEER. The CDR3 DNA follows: TGCGCCAGCAGCCAAGATTTACGTTCCGGGCCCTACAATGAGCAGTTCTTC. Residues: CASSQDLRSGPYNEQFF.

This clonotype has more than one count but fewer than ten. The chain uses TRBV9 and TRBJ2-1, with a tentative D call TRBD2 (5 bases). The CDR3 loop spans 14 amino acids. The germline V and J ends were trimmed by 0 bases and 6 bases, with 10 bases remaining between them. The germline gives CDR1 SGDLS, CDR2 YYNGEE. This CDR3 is CASSVVGGFNEQFF. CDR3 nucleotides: TGTGCCAGCAGCGTAGTGGGCGGGTTCAATGAGCAGTTCTTC.

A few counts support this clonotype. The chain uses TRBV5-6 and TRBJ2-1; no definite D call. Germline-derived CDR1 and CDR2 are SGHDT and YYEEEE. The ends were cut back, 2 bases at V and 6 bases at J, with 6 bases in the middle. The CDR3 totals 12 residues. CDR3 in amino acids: CASSFIGNEQFF. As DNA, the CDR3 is TGTGCCAGCAGCTTTATCGGCAATGAGCAGTTCTTC. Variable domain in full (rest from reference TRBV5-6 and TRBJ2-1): DAGVTQSPTHLIKTRGQQVTLRCSPKSGHDTVSWYQQALGQGPQFIFQYYEEEERQRGNFPDRFSGHQFPNYSSELNVNALLLGDSALYLCASSFIGNEQFFGPGTRLTVL.

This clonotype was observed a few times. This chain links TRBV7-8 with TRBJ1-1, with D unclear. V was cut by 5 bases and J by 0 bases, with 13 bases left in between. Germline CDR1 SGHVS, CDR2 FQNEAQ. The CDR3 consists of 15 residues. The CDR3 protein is CASSHRADMNTEAFF. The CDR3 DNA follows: TGTGCCAGCAGCCACCGAGCAGATATGAACACTGAAGCTTTCTTT.